This TCR beta chain was recovered during a study of T-cell reconstitution after alpha-beta-depleted transplantation in children. Study outcomes and limitations: Newly produced T cells mostly accounted for T-cell counts and diversity one year post-transplant. Diversity of TCRbeta at day 60 was high in some patients, arising from surviving recipient T cells and thymic progenitors. Expanded graft clones, several hundred of them, were reportedly the source of alpha-beta T cells about two months after transplant.

In this sample, this clonotype turned up many times. The antigen is not known. The ends lost 1 base at V and 3 bases at J; junction bases unmatched: 5. From germline, CDR1 is KGHSH and CDR2 LQKENI. The CDR3 spans 17 residues. Unique molecular identifiers were incorporated into the prepared TCRbeta library. TCRdb fed the PCR reads into MiXCR, producing one record per CDR3 protein. This table has 120,000 or so distinct CDR3 sequences, roughly 23% appearing once. The specimen was PBMCs, mostly from graft donor cells, collected 180 days after TCRalphabeta/CD19-depleted stem cell transplant. The TCR was taken from a male patient aged 2 to 10 who had a stem cell transplant for chronic granulomatous disease, so the T cells may come from the graft donor. The chain has TRBV18 and TRBJ2-1, with TRBD2 matching 11 bases. The chain's CDR3 is CASSPLSGGAVYNEQFF. The CDR3 DNA is TGTGCCAGCTCACCACTTAGCGGGGGGGCCGTCTACAATGAGCAGTTCTTC.